This TCR beta chain was obtained from a study of blood T cells in healthy people across ages. Study-wide findings and caveats: Older individuals had lower TCR beta diversity per million T cells (the decline was roughly linear). The study could not conclusively compare naive and antigen-experienced cells, given its unsorted PBMCs.

About this clonotype: Its cognate antigen is unknown.

Looked up from germline, CDR1 is SGHTA and CDR2 is FQGNSA. The CDR3 contains 16 residues. Between the trimmed V and J ends, which lost 5 bases and 4 bases, there was a span of 20 bases. The authors ran a second PCR of about 7 to 12 cycles using a sample-barcoded 5' primer and a J-beta primer mix. Each of the cDNA molecules was tagged by a template-switch adaptor with 12 random nucleotides. Sequencing yielded, for each sample, at least 2.5 million paired-end reads carrying CDR3. TCRdb recomputed calls from the 5' RACE reads with MiXCR, one row per CDR3 protein. The sample carries some 1.1 million distinct CDR3 sequences, under 40% recorded once.

The TCR sequence derives from a man between 18 and 35 years old in good health. V and J are TRBV7-2 and TRBJ2-5; D gene ambiguous. Sequenced input: blood. The CDR3 region is CASSIPGLVGRETQYF. The CDR3 DNA sequence: TGTGCCAGCAGCATTCCCGGTCTGGTGGGTCGAGAGACCCAGTACTTC.